The clone carrying this T cell receptor (beta chain) has just a few counts. The antigen is unknown. Other DNA variants within this sample encode the same CDR3. CD4+ cells of the naive, central memory, regulatory and stem cell-like memory types were sorted via CD45RO/CCR7/CD25/CD127/CD95/CD27. The data derive from a study of beta chain features in type 1 diabetes. Overall study results and limits: A pattern of fewer insertions and more deletions at VDJ junctions was seen in type 1 diabetes patients. Cells that show high TCR expression could be over-represented by cDNA sequencing. Relative to healthy donors, patients appeared to have naive, central memory and Treg TCRB repertoires that were more similar.

Germline-derived CDR1 and CDR2 are ENHRY and SYGVKD. This CDR3 has 15 amino acids. Trimming removed 4 bases at V and 6 bases at J, with 18 bases between. The isolated RNA, all of it, was reverse transcribed, so expressed TCRB transcripts were what got sequenced. The protocol was immunoSEQ multiplex PCR, while the TCRdb copy is restricted to in-frame clones and leaves out a portion. Of roughly 450,000 clones listed, about 10% are singletons. The TCR sequence derives from a woman younger than 30 in good health. The chain links TRBV10-3 to TRBJ1-2, with D unclear. Sequencing was carried out using naive CD4+ T cells from blood. The CDR3 DNA is TGTGCCATCAGTGTTGGTTTTGCGGGTTTGGATGGCTACACCTTC. Its protein product is CAISVGFAGLDGYTF.